These 5 T cell receptor beta chains share one sample of origin, sequenced in a study of shared clonotypes between healthy human individuals (dated by TCRdb to 2019 to 2021). Library generation was performed with the immunoSEQ multiplex PCR assay. TCRdb took this table from immuneACCESS and kept in-frame rearrangements with V and J called. Such tables lack part of the clones; where checked against another copy, unresolved V genes explain under half of the gap, and the rest is unexplained. For this sample the table gives about 600,000 clones, of which 97% were detected only once. The top ten constitute around 0.06% of the sample. Specimen: naive CD4+ T cells sorted from blood. This specimen's cell subset or site label, per the study, means: CD45RA+ positively selected. All receptors derive from a woman aged 30 to 39 in good health.

CDR3 DNA: TGTGCCAGCTCACCTGCAGGCTTGGAGACCCAGTACTTC. It translates to CASSPAGLETQYF. The chain uses TRBV18 and TRBJ2-5, with unresolved D. V lost 3 bases to trimming and J lost 5 bases, with 10 bases between them. Germline V gene data show CDR1 as KGHSH and CDR2 as LQKENI. This CDR3 spans 13 amino acids.

V and J are TRBV6-1 and TRBJ2-2; D is unresolved. CDR3 length: 13 residues. In germline, CDR1 is MNHNS, CDR2 SASEGT. Trimming took off 3 bases at V and 2 bases at J, with 4 bases between the two ends. CDR3 coding DNA: TGTGCCAGCAGTGATGAAAACACCGGGGAGCTGTTTTTT. This encodes CASSDENTGELFF.

The chain is built from TRBV18 and TRBJ2-7, with TRBD1 matching over 8 bases. V gave up 1 base and J gave up 4 bases; unmatched junction bases: 6. CDR1 is KGHSH and CDR2 is LQKENI in the germline V gene. The CDR3 has 15 amino acids. The CDR3, as DNA: TGTGCCAGCTCACCACTTGGGACAGGACCTTACGAGCAGTACTTC. Its protein is CASSPLGTGPYEQYF.

This clone was counted once. This rearrangement joins TRBV7-8 to TRBJ2-5; no firm D call. Trimming took off 10 bases at V and 0 bases at J, with 15 bases between the two ends. The CDR3 consists of 14 residues. The germline V gene has CDR1 SGHVS and CDR2 FQNEAQ. The CDR3 is CATLKTGYQETQYF. In DNA form, the CDR3 reads TGTGCCACCTTGAAGACCGGGTACCAAGAGACCCAGTACTTC.

The chain is built from TRBV9 and TRBJ2-5; TRBD1 might be the D (6 bases). With 0 bases removed from V and 4 bases from J, the gap between germline ends came to 16 bases. The CDR3 loop spans 16 amino acids. Germline CDR1 and CDR2: SGDLS and YYNGEE. This chain's CDR3 is CASSVGTGTVAETQYF. The DNA of the CDR3 is TGTGCCAGCAGCGTAGGTACAGGGACGGTTGCAGAGACCCAGTACTTC.